This TCR beta chain was captured in a study of blood T cell repertoires in COVID-19 (dated by TCRdb to the early 2020s). Regarding the research as a whole: The collaborator samples originated in the United States, Italy and Spain and spanned the acute and convalescent phases of COVID-19. The material from the prospective study consisted of cDNA or gDNA derived from T cells, B-cell-depleted T cells, or PBMCs. Subjects who had been exposed to COVID-19, were actively infected with it, or had recovered from it provided the deeply sampled blood TCRbeta repertoires that made up the dataset. The repertoires were made available in a free public database intended to serve as a resource for research on the immune response to SARS-CoV-2. The samples were drawn from the first 160 participants of the ongoing ImmuneRACE study and from some 1,300 subjects provided by 6 global collaborators. A de-identified subject ID, COVID-19 status, age in years and sex were almost always included in the sample metadata. Where available, HLA class I and class II types were taken from metadata supplied by the sample provider and were not determined by assay-based typing.

V is cut by 1 base and J by 0 bases, and the space between the germline ends is 15 bases. The germline V gene encodes CDR1 SGHAT and CDR2 FQNNGV. The CDR3 spans 17 residues, from the cysteine through the phenylalanine. The entry retains the CDR3 DNA only, 51 bases that are in frame from base 1. TCRbeta CDR3 regions were amplified from genomic DNA by means of the immunoSEQ Assay, a bias-controlled multiplex PCR. Regarding the original processing steps: Nucleated cell counts per sample were estimated from amplification of reference gene primers within the assay. To quantify the absolute abundance of each unique TCRbeta CDR3 rearrangement, sequence reads were collapsed and filtered. For each sample, productive Simpson clonality was calculated as the square root of Simpson's diversity index across productive rearrangements. TCRdb stores this immuneACCESS table with in-frame sequences only. Part of the clones is absent; in the studies checked, under half of the shortfall reflects unresolved V genes, and no reason is known for the rest. V, J and clone size were drawn from that table, and D and trimming were deduced from the DNA. The sample table records 140,000 to 150,000 clones; roughly 90% of these occur just once. The top ten constitute more than 1% of the sample.

Notes on this clone: What this receptor recognizes is not known. No per-base quality is available; no much larger clone lies one base away.

Overall results and qualifications from the work: Clinical and demographic metadata were provided uncurated, with the amount varying by source and participant.

Participants in the prospective study were aged roughly 18 to 100 years, lived in 20 to 30 United States geographic areas, and enrolled through a virtual design. In the prospective study, participants were assigned to cohorts based on the clinical history participants reported in a screening survey and a study questionnaire. Each participant in the prospective study had whole blood, serum and a nasopharyngeal or oropharyngeal swab collected by mobile phlebotomists. Prospective study participants could optionally give additional blood draws and questionnaires over an approximately two-month period. Blood samples from the prospective study were shipped frozen or at room temperature prior to DNA extraction.

The specimen sequenced was PBMCs or T cells enriched from blood (not recorded which). This TCR derives from a woman aged 25 to 39 with acute COVID-19. The sequence joins TRBV11-2 to TRBJ1-1; the D segment could be TRBD1, given 6 matching bases. CDR3 protein: CASSLGPGRGLNTEAFF. The bases are TGTGCCAGCAGCTTAGGCCCCGGGAGGGGGTTGAACACTGAAGCTTTCTTT.